The clone carrying this TCR beta chain was detected a few times. This sample stems from a study of CD4 and CD8 cells across lung adenocarcinoma regions. TCRdb analysed the PCR reads with MiXCR anew, one entry per CDR3 protein. The sample contains around 20,000 distinct CDR3 sequences, roughly half of which appear only once. Samples came from patients with localized non-small cell lung adenocarcinoma. Trimming pared 4 bases from V and 2 bases from J, leaving 19 bases between. The CDR3 runs 16 residues. Per germline, CDR1 DFQATT and CDR2 SNEGSKA (reference sequence). Specimen: CD8+ T cells from the center of a lung tumor. This receptor was taken from a female donor with lung adenocarcinoma. The CD4 and CD8 labels of this study may be unreliable. The chain has TRBV20-1 and TRBJ2-3; D is perhaps TRBD1 or TRBD2 (6 bases each). CDR3 sequence reads: CSAKARGHLTTDTQYF. The CDR3 coding sequence is TGCAGTGCTAAGGCGCGGGGACACCTCACCACAGATACGCAGTATTTT.